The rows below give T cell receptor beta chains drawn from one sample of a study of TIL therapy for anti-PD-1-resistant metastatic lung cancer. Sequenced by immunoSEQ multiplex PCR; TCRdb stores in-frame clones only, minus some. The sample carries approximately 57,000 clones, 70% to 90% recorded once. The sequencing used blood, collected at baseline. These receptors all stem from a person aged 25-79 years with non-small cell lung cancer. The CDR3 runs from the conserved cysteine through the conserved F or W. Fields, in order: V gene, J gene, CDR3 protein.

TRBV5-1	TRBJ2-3	CASSFRPWQGVGKFTDTQYF
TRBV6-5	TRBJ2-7	CASSPSTGSVYF
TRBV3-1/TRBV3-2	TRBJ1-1	CASSPREGCDTEAFF
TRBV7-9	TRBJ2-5	CASSLLGQTQYF
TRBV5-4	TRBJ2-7	CASSSGPLVEQYF
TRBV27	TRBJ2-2	CASSPLGTGELFF
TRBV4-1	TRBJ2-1	CASSQPGTGSIEQFF
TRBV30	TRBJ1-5	CAWSSDIVQPQHF
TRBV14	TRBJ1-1	CASSQGERANTEAFF
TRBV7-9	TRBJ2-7	CASSAAGTGQYEQYF
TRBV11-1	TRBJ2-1	CASSLAPGAGFIWHEQFF
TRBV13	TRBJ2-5	CASSPPGSQETQYF
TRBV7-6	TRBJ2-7	CASSPRQGRIHEQYF
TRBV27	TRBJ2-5	CASSTSADQETQYF
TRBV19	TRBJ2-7	CASSMDQHTGMYEQYF
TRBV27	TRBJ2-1	CASSSPGTGTYNEQFF
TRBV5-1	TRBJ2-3	CASGLASDTQYF
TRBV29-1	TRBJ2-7	CSVGRAGYEQYF
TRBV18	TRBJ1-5	CASSPGTGNQPQHF
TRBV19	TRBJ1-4	CASSTTGRATNEKLFF
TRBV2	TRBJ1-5	CASSEQAYGNQPQHF
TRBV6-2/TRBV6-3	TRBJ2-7	CASSRILISYEQYF
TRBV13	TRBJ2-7	CASSFRPSGSSGEQYF
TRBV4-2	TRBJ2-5	CASSRAQASGDETQYF
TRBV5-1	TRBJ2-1	CASRAEPYNEQFF
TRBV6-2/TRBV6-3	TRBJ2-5	CASSYVSRTSGETQYF
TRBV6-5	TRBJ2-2	CASSYSGSTGELFF
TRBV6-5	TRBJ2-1	CASSGVKGEQFF
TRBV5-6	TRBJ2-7	CASSRGGAVKDYEQYF
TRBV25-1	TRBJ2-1	CASREAGSSYNEQFF
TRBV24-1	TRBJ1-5	CATSDPGGLPQHF
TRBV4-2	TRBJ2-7	CASETGTGVGEQYF
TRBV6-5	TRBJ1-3	CASMSGASFGNTIYF
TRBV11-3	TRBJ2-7	CASSLASPAQEQYF
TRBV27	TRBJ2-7	CASRITGSYEQYF
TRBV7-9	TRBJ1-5	CASSFGQGLNQPQHF
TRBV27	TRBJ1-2	CASSSRLGYGYTF
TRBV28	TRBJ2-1	CASSFLAGNEQFF
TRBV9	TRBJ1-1	CASSVNYRNTEAFF
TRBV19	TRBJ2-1	CASSKGLLAVVGTYNEQFF
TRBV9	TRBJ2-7	CASSVDGGADYEQYF
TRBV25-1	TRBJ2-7	CASSDPPYF
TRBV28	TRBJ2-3	CASSLSVLRTERDTQYF
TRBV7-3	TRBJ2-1	CASSRGAGAYNEQFF
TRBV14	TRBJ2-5	CASSHSGTGSKTQYF
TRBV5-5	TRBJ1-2	CASSLAGTNYGYTF
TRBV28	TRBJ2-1	CASSGTGGLHPYNEQFF